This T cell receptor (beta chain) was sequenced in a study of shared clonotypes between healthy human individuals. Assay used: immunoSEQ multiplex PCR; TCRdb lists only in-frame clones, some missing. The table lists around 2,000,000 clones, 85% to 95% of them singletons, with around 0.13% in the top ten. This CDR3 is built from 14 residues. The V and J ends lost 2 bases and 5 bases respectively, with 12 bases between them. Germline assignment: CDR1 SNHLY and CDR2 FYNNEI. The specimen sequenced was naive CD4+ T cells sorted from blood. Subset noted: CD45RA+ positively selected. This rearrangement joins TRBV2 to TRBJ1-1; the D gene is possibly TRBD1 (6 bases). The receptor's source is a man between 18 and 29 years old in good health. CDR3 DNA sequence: TGTGCCAGCAGTGAACAGGGGCCTGGGACTGAAGCTTTCTTT. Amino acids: CASSEQGPGTEAFF.